Ten or more counts support the clone carrying this T cell receptor (beta chain). Its antigen remains unknown. This entry comes from a study of Graves' ophthalmopathy and Graves' hyperthyroidism. The CDR3 is 14 residues long. V lost 1 base and J lost 11; bases outside the gene matches: 8. The V gene's germline CDR1 is SGHVS and CDR2 FQNEAQ. RNA transcripts were the source from which TCR beta CDR3 regions were amplified. HTBI-primed first-round RT-PCR preceded second-round multiplex PCR. One entry per CDR3 protein, called by TCRdb with MiXCR from the multiplex PCR reads. The sample shows around 400,000 distinct CDR3 sequences, 20% to 25% of them seen only once. The study recruited hyperthyroidism patients aged 18 to 65 who were newly diagnosed, under 2 months' duration. The study excluded patients with other autoimmune diseases, uncontrolled infections, pregnancy or lactation. The starting material, 10 ml of fresh peripheral blood, provided the PBMCs.

Study findings and constraints: The majority of expanded thyroid clonotypes above 0.001 frequency also occurred in blood.

This TCR derives from a woman aged 18-30 years with stable Graves' hyperthyroidism. The specimen was peripheral blood. V gene TRBV7-8 combines with J gene TRBJ1-1; 9 bases are a match to TRBD1. The CDR3 region is CASSLVGQGSVAFF. The CDR3 DNA follows: TGTGCCAGCAGCTTAGTGGGACAGGGATCGGTGGCTTTCTTT.